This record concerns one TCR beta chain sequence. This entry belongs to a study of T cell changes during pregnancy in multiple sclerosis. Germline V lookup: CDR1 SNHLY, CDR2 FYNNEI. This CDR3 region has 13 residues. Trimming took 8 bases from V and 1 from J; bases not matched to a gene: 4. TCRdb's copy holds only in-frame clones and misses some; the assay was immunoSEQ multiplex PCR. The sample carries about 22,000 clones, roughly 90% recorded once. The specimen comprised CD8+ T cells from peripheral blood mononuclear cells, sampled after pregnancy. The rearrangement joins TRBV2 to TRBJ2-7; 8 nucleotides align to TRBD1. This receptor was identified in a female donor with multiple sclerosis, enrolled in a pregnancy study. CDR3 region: CASGQGVSYEQYF. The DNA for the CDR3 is TGTGCCAGCGGACAGGGAGTTTCCTACGAGCAGTACTTC.